Listed below are T cell receptor beta chains from one sample, sequenced in a study of blood T cells in healthy people across ages. TCRdb re-derived calls from the 5' RACE reads in MiXCR, one entry per CDR3 protein. The sample carries more than 550,000 distinct CDR3 sequences, roughly 20% recorded once. What was sequenced was blood. These receptors were taken from a man in his 70s in good health. Each CDR3 is given with its conserved first and last residue. Each record gives: clone size, V gene, D gene, J gene, CDR3 length, CDR3 DNA, CDR3 protein. D genes are given only for firm matches. Some rows mark clone size as missing; the rest say once, few, many or name a class of expanded clone.

NA	TRBV7-8	NA	TRBJ2-5	16	TGTGCCAGCAGCTTAGCGCGGGCGGGAAGGCAAGAGACCCAGTACTTC	CASSLARAGRQETQYF
few	TRBV3-1	NA	TRBJ2-3	18	TGTGCCAGCAGCCACACACGGTGGTGGGGGAGTAGCACAGATACGCAGTATTTT	CASSHTRWWGSSTDTQYF
NA	TRBV24-1	TRBD2	TRBJ2-1	15	TGTGCCACCAGTATACCGGGAGGGCCCTACAATGAGCAGTTCTTC	CATSIPGGPYNEQFF
NA	TRBV9	NA	TRBJ1-2	15	TGTGCCAGCAGCGTAGGCAAGGCCGGCGGCTATGGCTACACCTTC	CASSVGKAGGYGYTF
few	TRBV7-2	TRBD1	TRBJ1-2	14	TGTGCCAGCAGCTCTCGGACAGGGGGAAATGGCTACACCTTC	CASSSRTGGNGYTF
NA	TRBV6-5	NA	TRBJ2-4	15	TGTGCCAGCAGTTATTCCACAGGCGTAAAAAACATTCAGTACTTC	CASSYSTGVKNIQYF
NA	TRBV20-1	NA	TRBJ2-1	12	TGCAGTGCTAGCTCTGCCTACAATGAGCAGTTCTTC	CSASSAYNEQFF
many	TRBV12-3/TRBV12-4	TRBD2	TRBJ2-3	15	TGTGCCAGCAGCTTGGGACTAGCGGGACCAGGTACGCAGTATTTT	CASSLGLAGPGTQYF
NA	TRBV20-1	NA	TRBJ2-5	10	TGCAGTGCTGAAGCAGAGACCCAGTACTTC	CSAEAETQYF
NA	TRBV3-1	NA	TRBJ1-6	12	TGTACCAGCAGCGGGAATAATTCACCCCTCCACTTT	CTSSGNNSPLHF
NA	TRBV7-9	NA	TRBJ2-5	12	TGTGCCAGCAGCTCGGAAAAAGAGACCCAGTACTTC	CASSSEKETQYF
few	TRBV14	NA	TRBJ1-1	15	TGTGCCAGCAGCCAAGAGGTTAAGGGCGTCACTGAAGCTTTCTTT	CASSQEVKGVTEAFF
NA	TRBV7-6	NA	TRBJ1-6	16	TGTGCCAGCAGCTTAGAACAGGGTGCATTGGACTCACCCCTCCACTTT	CASSLEQGALDSPLHF
NA	TRBV12-3/TRBV12-4	NA	TRBJ2-1	15	TGTGCCAGCAGATTGGGAGTGGGCGCCTACAATGAGCAGTTCTTC	CASRLGVGAYNEQFF
NA	TRBV14	TRBD2	TRBJ2-1	16	TGTGCCAGCAGCCGCAAACTAGCGGGAACTGTTAATCAGCAGTTCTTC	CASSRKLAGTVNQQFF
once	TRBV12-3/TRBV12-4	NA	TRBJ2-6	15	TGTGCCAGCAGCTGGAGTGGTTCTGGGGCCAACGTCCTGACTTTC	CASSWSGSGANVLTF
NA	TRBV4-1	TRBD1	TRBJ1-1	16	TGCGCCAGCAGCCAAGGGACAGGAGCCATGAACACTGAAGCTTTCTTT	CASSQGTGAMNTEAFF
NA	TRBV21-1	NA	TRBJ2-5	12	TGTGCCAGCAGCACCCCCAGCGAGACCCAGTACTTC	CASSTPSETQYF
few	TRBV11-2	TRBD1	TRBJ2-3	15	TGTGCCAGCAGCTTGACGACAGGGATGCCAGATACGCAGTATTTT	CASSLTTGMPDTQYF
NA	TRBV11-2	NA	TRBJ2-5	16	TGTGCCAGCAGCAAAGGGTCGAGTCTAGCCCAAGAGACCCGGTACTTC	CASSKGSSLAQETRYF
few	TRBV10-2	NA	TRBJ1-5	14	TGCGCCAGCAGTGTGACGGGCAGCAATCAGCCCCAGCATTTT	CASSVTGSNQPQHF
NA	TRBV7-2	TRBD2	TRBJ2-7	15	TGTGCCAGCAGCCACTATAGCGGGAACGGCTACGAGCAGTACTTC	CASSHYSGNGYEQYF
few	TRBV5-5	NA	TRBJ2-2	14	TGTGCCAGCAGCTCATCAGGGGTCACCGGGGAGCTGTTTTTT	CASSSSGVTGELFF
NA	TRBV7-2	NA	TRBJ2-1	13	TGTGCCAGCAGCCTCCCGAGTTTGAATGAGCAGTTCTTC	CASSLPSLNEQFF
NA	TRBV7-2	TRBD2	TRBJ2-3	18	TGTGCCAGCAGCTTATATCTAGCGGGAGGGGGTGGCACAGATACGCAGTATTTT	CASSLYLAGGGGTDTQYF
NA	TRBV29-1	NA	TRBJ1-2	17	TGCAGCGTTGAAGATCGCAGGGCGACTTGGGGAAACTATGGCTACACCTTC	CSVEDRRATWGNYGYTF
NA	TRBV20-1	NA	TRBJ2-3	14	TGCAGTGCTGGCAGGAGGACTAGCACAGATACGCAGTATTTT	CSAGRRTSTDTQYF
few	TRBV28	NA	TRBJ2-4	13	TGTGCCAGCAGTTTAGACAGCAAAAACATTCAGTACTTC	CASSLDSKNIQYF
few	TRBV7-9	NA	TRBJ1-1	14	TGTGCCAGCAGCCCCCCCCAGGATCGGACTGAAGCTTTCTTT	CASSPPQDRTEAFF
NA	TRBV3-1	TRBD2	TRBJ2-3	17	TGTGCCAGCAGCTTCCGGACTAGCGGGTTGTCCCCAGATACGCAGTATTTT	CASSFRTSGLSPDTQYF
NA	TRBV29-1	NA	TRBJ2-1	13	TGCAGCGTCGCAGTGATATCCTACAATGAGCAGTTCTTC	CSVAVISYNEQFF
few	TRBV12-3/TRBV12-4	NA	TRBJ2-2	14	TGTGCCAGCAGTGTCAGCGGAACCACCGGGGAGCTGTTTTTT	CASSVSGTTGELFF
NA	TRBV3-1	NA	TRBJ1-5	14	TGTGCCAGCAGCCAAGACACCGTTAATCAGCCCCAGCATTTT	CASSQDTVNQPQHF
few	TRBV27	TRBD2	TRBJ2-1	15	TGTGCCAGTAGAAAAAGTCTAGCGGGGAGTAATGAGCAGTTCTTC	CASRKSLAGSNEQFF
many	TRBV9	NA	TRBJ2-5	17	TGTGCCAGCAGCCCCACTTCTGCGGGATGGGGTCAAGAGACCCAGTACTTC	CASSPTSAGWGQETQYF
NA	TRBV29-1	NA	TRBJ2-3	13	TGCAGCGTCGACCGGACGGACGGAGATACGCAGTATTTT	CSVDRTDGDTQYF
few	TRBV20-1	NA	TRBJ2-4	12	TGCAGTGCTCCCGCAGGTTCAAACATTCAGTACTTC	CSAPAGSNIQYF
NA	TRBV5-6	NA	TRBJ2-1	16	TGTGCCAGCAGTATCGGACACGGCCTTATCTTATATGAGCAGTTCTTC	CASSIGHGLILYEQFF
few	TRBV6-6	TRBD2	TRBJ2-3	16	TGTGCCATTCGGGCTAGCGGGGGGGTGAGCACAGATACGCAGTATTTT	CAIRASGGVSTDTQYF
few	TRBV28	NA	TRBJ1-2	14	TGTGCCAGCATAAAACCAGGGATCTCTTATGGCTACACCTTC	CASIKPGISYGYTF
NA	TRBV15	TRBD1	TRBJ1-1	14	TGTGCCACCAGCAGAAGGACAGGGTGGACTGAAGCTTTCTTT	CATSRRTGWTEAFF
once	TRBV6-2/TRBV6-3	TRBD1	TRBJ1-1	18	TGTGCCAGCAGTTACTCTCTTGGGGACAGGTCAAGGTTGGCTGAAGCTTTCTTT	CASSYSLGDRSRLAEAFF
NA	TRBV4-1	NA	TRBJ1-4	15	TGCGCCAGCAGCCCCGGGGCCCAGTTGTCGGAAAAACTGTTTTTT	CASSPGAQLSEKLFF
few	TRBV7-8	NA	TRBJ1-6	18	TGTGCCAGCAGCAGGGGCGGAGGGGCGAGCTCCTATAATTCACCCCTCCACTTT	CASSRGGGASSYNSPLHF
NA	TRBV18	NA	TRBJ2-1	17	TGTGCCAGCTCCGGCGGGTCCGCGGGACCTGCCTACAATGAGCAGTTCTTC	CASSGGSAGPAYNEQFF
few	TRBV7-9	NA	TRBJ1-1	12	TGTGCCAGCAGGAGGGAGGGGACTGAAGCTTTCTTT	CASRREGTEAFF
NA	TRBV29-1	NA	TRBJ2-5	15	TGCAGCGTTGACCTTTCTTCCAGGGTGGGAGAGACCCAGTACTTC	CSVDLSSRVGETQYF
many	TRBV5-1	NA	TRBJ2-7	15	TGCGCCAGCAGCTTGGTCGGTGGGGGACCCTACGAGCAGTACTTC	CASSLVGGGPYEQYF
NA	TRBV20-1	NA	TRBJ2-3	14	TGCAGTGCTAGACCACACGAATTCACAGATACGCAGTATTTT	CSARPHEFTDTQYF
NA	TRBV23-1	NA	TRBJ2-3	20	TGCGCCAGCAGATTAATGGACAGGGGGCGCCTAGCGGGAGGGACGAATACGCAGTATTTT	CASRLMDRGRLAGGTNTQYF
NA	TRBV29-1	NA	TRBJ1-2	11	TGCAGCGGCGGCCCCGATGGGGGCTACACCTTC	CSGGPDGGYTF
NA	TRBV5-1	NA	TRBJ1-1	13	TGCGCCAGCAGCTTGGCCAGCGACATGGGAGCTTTCTTT	CASSLASDMGAFF
NA	TRBV6-2/TRBV6-3	NA	TRBJ2-1	12	TGTGCCAGCAGTTACTTCGGAAATGAGCAGTTCTTC	CASSYFGNEQFF
NA	TRBV6-1	NA	TRBJ1-1	14	TGTGCCAGCAGGTTGAGGGAGGTGAACACTGAAGCTTTCTTT	CASRLREVNTEAFF
few	TRBV12-3/TRBV12-4	NA	TRBJ1-3	13	TGTGCCAGCAGTTGGCAGGTTGGAAACACCATATATTTT	CASSWQVGNTIYF
NA	TRBV12-3/TRBV12-4	NA	TRBJ1-1	15	TGTGCCAGCACCCGACCCGGGACAACGAACACTGAAGCTTTCTTT	CASTRPGTTNTEAFF
few	TRBV12-3/TRBV12-4	NA	TRBJ1-5	13	TGTGCCAGCAGTTTCGGTAGAAATCAGCCCCAGCATTTT	CASSFGRNQPQHF
few	TRBV19	NA	TRBJ2-7	13	TGTGCCAGTAGTCGTAGAGGGGCCTACGAGCAGTACTTC	CASSRRGAYEQYF
NA	TRBV3-1	NA	TRBJ2-3	15	TGTGCCAGCAGCCAACTTGATACGGTACCAGATACGCAGTATTTT	CASSQLDTVPDTQYF